The 21 T cell receptor beta chains below come from one sample, sequenced in a study of siplizumab effects on memory and regulatory T cells (dated by TCRdb to the late 2010s). The protocol used for the library was the immunoSEQ multiplex PCR assay. This immuneACCESS table, as held by TCRdb, lists in-frame sequences with V and J called but not all clones. Of the missing ones, under half trace to an unresolved V gene in checked studies; the others have no known cause. The sample includes some 97,000 clones, with more than 90% observed a single time. The ten largest account for roughly 2.7% of the sample. The source material was CD4+ T cells sorted from blood. Receptors were obtained from a human donor in good health. Some clones in this sample may be carry-over from other donors' samples.

This chain links TRBV9 with TRBJ1-1; 7 nucleotides line up with TRBD1. The germline gives CDR1 SGDLS, CDR2 YYNGEE. V shed 4 bases and J 5 bases; nucleotides not matched to a gene: 11. This CDR3 is built from 15 residues. The CDR3 reads CASSPPGQQGTEAFF. CDR3 DNA: TGTGCCAGCAGCCCTCCGGGACAGCAAGGAACTGAAGCTTTCTTT.

This CDR3 is CASSPLMRDTDTQYF. Written as DNA, the CDR3 is TGTGCCAGCTCACCGCTTATGAGGGACACAGATACGCAGTATTTT. The chain joins TRBV18 to TRBJ2-3, with a possible D match to TRBD2 (5 bases). The CDR3 consists of 15 residues. From germline, CDR1 is KGHSH and CDR2 LQKENI. Trimming stripped 3 bases from V and 2 bases from J, with 12 bases between.

The chain has TRBV2 and TRBJ2-3, with TRBD1 matching over 8 bases. The CDR3 consists of 15 residues. The trim removed 5 bases at V and 8 bases at J, leaving 12 bases unmatched. The germline CDR1 and CDR2 sequences are SNHLY and FYNNEI. The CDR3 DNA reads TGTGCCAGCAGTCCTGGACAGGGAGGTGCGGGTACGCAGTATTTT. Protein sequence: CASSPGQGGAGTQYF.

This clone was counted once. V and J are TRBV10-3 and TRBJ2-3; 7 bases map to TRBD1. The CDR3 is made up of 16 amino acids. V shed 5 bases and J 0 bases; nucleotides not matched to a gene: 8. Germline V gene sequence: CDR1 ENHRY, CDR2 SYGVKD. CDR3 region: CAISRTGGSSTDTQYF. The CDR3 nucleotides read TGTGCCATCAGTAGGACAGGTGGCTCTAGCACAGATACGCAGTATTTT.

This chain uses TRBV5-6 with TRBJ2-1, with TRBD1 matching 7 bases. The CDR3 runs to 16 residues. The V gene's germline CDR1 is SGHDT and CDR2 YYEEEE. The junction had 4 bases not matched to a gene; V was cut back by 1 base and J by 0 bases. CDR3 sequence: CASSLISGGSYNEQFF. CDR3 DNA: TGTGCCAGCAGCTTGATATCAGGGGGCTCCTACAATGAGCAGTTCTTC.

The chain recombines TRBV5-6 with TRBJ1-6, with 8 bases aligning to TRBD1. V was pared by 6 bases and J by 7 bases, with 9 bases of the junction left unmatched. The CDR3 sequence is 15 residues long. Germline loops: CDR1 SGHDT, CDR2 YYEEEE. The chain's CDR3 is CASTMDRAMNSPLHF. Here the CDR3 DNA reads TGTGCCAGCACCATGGACAGGGCGATGAATTCACCCCTCCACTTT.

The chain combines TRBV14 with TRBJ1-2; no clear D. V was trimmed by 4 bases and J by 5 bases, leaving 17 bases between them. The CDR3 has 15 amino acids. In germline, CDR1 is SGHDN, CDR2 FVKESK. The CDR3 DNA follows: TGTGCCAGCAGCCCCATTGTAGGAAAAACTTATGGCTACACCTTC. It codes for CASSPIVGKTYGYTF.

The rearrangement uses TRBV7-9 and TRBJ1-2, with D possibly being TRBD1 (5 bases). The CDR3 sequence is 12 residues long. CDR1 and CDR2 (germline): SEHNR, FQNEAQ (reference sequence). With 5 bases removed from V and 4 bases from J, the gap between germline ends came to 8 bases. The CDR3 DNA follows: TGTGCCAGCAGCCGAGACAGCTATGGCTACACCTTC. Protein product: CASSRDSYGYTF.

To note about this clone: The junction departs from the called germline gene at one end, perhaps through a read error. The rearrangement uses TRBV2 and TRBJ2-5, with TRBD2 identical over 10 bases. Germline CDR1 SNHLY, CDR2 FYNNEI. This CDR3 spans 15 amino acids. CDR3 loop: CASTVLMSSGSRWDF. The CDR3 coding sequence is TGTGCCAGCACCGTCCTAATGTCTAGCGGGAGTCGATGGGACTTC.

The chain is built from TRBV7-6 and TRBJ2-6; D is unresolved. V was cut by 5 bases and J by 2 bases, with 10 bases left in between. There are 15 residues in the CDR3. Germline V gene data show CDR1 as SGHVS and CDR2 as FNYEAQ. The CDR3: CASSPSGPGANVLTF. CDR3 coding DNA: TGTGCCAGCAGCCCCTCTGGACCTGGGGCCAACGTCCTGACTTTC.

The chain links TRBV2 to TRBJ1-5; D might be TRBD1 (5 bases). Trimming removed 3 bases from V and 1 base from J, with 10 bases in between. CDR1 SNHLY and CDR2 FYNNEI come from the germline V gene. This CDR3 has 15 residues. CDR3 amino acids: CASSEGRASNQPQHF. CDR3 coding DNA: TGTGCCAGCAGTGAGGGCAGGGCGAGCAATCAGCCCCAGCATTTT.

The chain employs TRBV9 and TRBJ1-1; a weak D match, TRBD1 (5 bases). The CDR3 has 15 amino acids. V dropped 0 bases and J dropped 1 base, with 10 bases sitting between them. Germline V gene data show CDR1 as SGDLS and CDR2 as YYNGEE. CDR3 in DNA: TGTGCCAGCAGCGTAGGGGACCGACCGAACACTGAAGCTTTCTTT. Protein: CASSVGDRPNTEAFF.

A remark on this clone: Other DNA sequences within the sample encode an identical CDR3. V usage is TRBV5-1 and J usage is TRBJ2-5, with D possibly TRBD2 on 7 matching bases. The V end lost 2 bases, the J end lost 3 bases, and 11 bases lay between the germline ends. Germline V CDR1 and CDR2: SGHRS, YFSETQ. The CDR3 totals 14 residues. The CDR3 DNA sequence: TGCGCCAGCAGCTTACAGGGAGGGAAAGAGACCCAGTACTTC. It encodes CASSLQGGKETQYF.

The rearrangement uses TRBV4-1 and TRBJ1-5; D not certain. Germline CDR1 and CDR2: MGHRA and YSYEKL. The V and J ends lost 0 bases and 6 bases respectively, with 6 bases between them. The CDR3 length is 13 residues. This chain's CDR3 is CASSQDYGQPQHF. The DNA for the CDR3 is TGCGCCAGCAGCCAAGATTATGGTCAGCCCCAGCATTTT.

The chain recombines TRBV5-1 with TRBJ2-5; possibly TRBD1 or TRBD2 for D (5 bases each). Germline CDR1 is SGHRS and CDR2 is YFSETQ. This CDR3 comprises 15 residues. Trimming took off 4 bases at V and 3 bases at J, with 16 bases between the two ends. DNA for the CDR3: TGCGCCAGCAGCCGCACCGGGACGCGGAAAGAGACCCAGTACTTC. Protein sequence: CASSRTGTRKETQYF.

V usage is TRBV27 and J usage is TRBJ1-1; 10 bases map to TRBD1. CDR1 is MNHEY and CDR2 is SMNVEV in the germline V gene (reference sequence). Unmatched junction bases numbered 10, after V lost 5 bases and J lost 4 bases. This CDR3 is 16 amino acids long. For the CDR3, the DNA is TGTGCCAGCAGTCCAGGGACAGGGGTTTATATCACTGAAGCTTTCTTT. Its translation: CASSPGTGVYITEAFF.

The chain links TRBV6-1 to TRBJ2-2, with 7 positions matching TRBD1. Germline values: CDR1 MNHNS, CDR2 SASEGT. With 5 bases clipped from V and 1 base from J, the junction kept 4 bases outside the gene matches. The CDR3 contains 15 residues. This CDR3 is CASSRDRLNTGELFF. The CDR3 bases are TGTGCCAGCAGTCGGGACAGACTGAACACCGGGGAGCTGTTTTTT.

V is TRBV7-9 and J is TRBJ2-7; TRBD2 matches at 7 bases. Germline V CDR1 and CDR2: SEHNR, FQNEAQ (reference sequence). V gave up 5 bases and J gave up 5 bases; unmatched junction bases: 12. The CDR3 covers 15 residues. CDR3 nucleotides: TGTGCCAGCAGCCCACGGCGGGAGCAATCCCACGAGCAGTACTTC. This gives the protein CASSPRREQSHEQYF.

The chain couples TRBV19 to TRBJ2-7, with D hard to call. CDR1 is LNHDA, CDR2 SQIVND, per germline (reference sequence). Trimming pared 3 bases from V and 5 bases from J, leaving 14 bases between. The CDR3 loop spans 14 amino acids. The CDR3 DNA reads TGTGCCAGTAGTATGGATCCCTCCGAGGACGAGCAGTACTTC. Protein sequence: CASSMDPSEDEQYF.

V gene TRBV7-6 combines with J gene TRBJ2-1; TRBD2 agrees at 9 bases. J was trimmed by 9 bases and V by 4 bases; bases with no gene match: 13. The CDR3 contains 16 residues. CDR1 SGHVS and CDR2 FNYEAQ come from the germline V gene. CDR3 nucleotide sequence: TGTGCCAGCAGCTCCCTTCGGGGCGGGAGGGCCGGTGAGCAGTTCTTC. Protein product: CASSSLRGGRAGEQFF.

The chain links TRBV28 to TRBJ2-1, with 7 nucleotides matching TRBD1. This CDR3 region has 15 residues. Unmatched junction bases numbered 9, after V lost 6 bases and J lost 4 bases. From germline, CDR1 is MDHEN and CDR2 SYDVKM. CDR3 region: CASRRQGFGYNEQFF. Here the CDR3 DNA reads TGTGCCAGCAGGCGACAGGGTTTCGGTTACAATGAGCAGTTCTTC.